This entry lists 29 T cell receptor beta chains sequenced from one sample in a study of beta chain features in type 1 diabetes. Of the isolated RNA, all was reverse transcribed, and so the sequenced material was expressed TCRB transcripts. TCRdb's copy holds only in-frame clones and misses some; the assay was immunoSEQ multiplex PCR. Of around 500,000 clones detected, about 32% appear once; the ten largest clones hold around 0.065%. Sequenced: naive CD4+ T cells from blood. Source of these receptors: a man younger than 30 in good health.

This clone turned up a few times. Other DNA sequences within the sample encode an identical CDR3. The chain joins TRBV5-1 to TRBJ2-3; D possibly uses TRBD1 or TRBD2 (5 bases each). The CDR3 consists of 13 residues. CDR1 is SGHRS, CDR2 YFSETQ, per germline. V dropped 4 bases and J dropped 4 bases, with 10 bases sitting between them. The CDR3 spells CASSLGPADTQYF. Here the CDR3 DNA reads TGCGCCAGCAGCCTGGGACCTGCAGATACGCAGTATTTT.

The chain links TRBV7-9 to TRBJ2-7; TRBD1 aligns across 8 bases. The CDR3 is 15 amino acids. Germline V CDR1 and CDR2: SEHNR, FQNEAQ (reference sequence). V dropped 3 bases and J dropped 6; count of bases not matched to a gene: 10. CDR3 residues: CASSLRQAGGSEQYF. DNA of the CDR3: TGTGCCAGCAGCTTGAGGCAGGCAGGGGGCTCCGAGCAGTACTTC.

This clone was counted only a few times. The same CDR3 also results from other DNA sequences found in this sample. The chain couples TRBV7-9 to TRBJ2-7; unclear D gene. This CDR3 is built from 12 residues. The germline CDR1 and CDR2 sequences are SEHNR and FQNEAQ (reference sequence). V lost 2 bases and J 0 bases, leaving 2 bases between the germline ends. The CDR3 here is CASSLTSYEQYF. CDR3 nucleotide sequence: TGTGCCAGCAGCTTAACCTCCTACGAGCAGTACTTC.

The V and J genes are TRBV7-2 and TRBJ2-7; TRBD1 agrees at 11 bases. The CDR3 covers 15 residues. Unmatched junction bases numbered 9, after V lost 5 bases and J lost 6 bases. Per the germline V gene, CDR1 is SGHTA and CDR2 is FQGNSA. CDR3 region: CASSPDRGPAGEQYF. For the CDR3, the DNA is TGTGCCAGCAGCCCGGACAGGGGGCCGGCGGGCGAGCAGTACTTC. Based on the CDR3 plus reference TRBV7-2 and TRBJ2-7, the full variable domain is GAGVSQSPSNKVTEKGKDVELRCDPISGHTALYWYRQSLGQGLEFLIYFQGNSAPDKSGLPSDRFSAERTGGSVSTLTIQRTQQEDSAVYLCASSPDRGPAGEQYFGPGTRLTVT.

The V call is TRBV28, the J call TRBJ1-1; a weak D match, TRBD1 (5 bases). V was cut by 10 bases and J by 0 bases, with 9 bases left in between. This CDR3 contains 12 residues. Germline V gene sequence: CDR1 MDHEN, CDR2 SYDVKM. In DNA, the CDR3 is TGTGCCACCCGGGGCGTGAACACTGAAGCTTTCTTT. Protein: CATRGVNTEAFF. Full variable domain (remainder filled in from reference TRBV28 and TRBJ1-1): DVKVTQSSRYLVKRTGEKVFLECVQDMDHENMFWYRQDPGLGLRLIYFSYDVKMKEKGDIPEGYSVSREKKERFSLILESASTNQTSMYLCATRGVNTEAFFGQGTRLTVV.

Here the CDR3 reads CASRKREDYNEQFF. CDR3 in DNA: TGTGCCAGTAGGAAGCGGGAGGACTACAATGAGCAGTTCTTC. This rearrangement joins TRBV19 to TRBJ2-1; TRBD2 matches at 9 bases. Germline V gene data show CDR1 as LNHDA and CDR2 as SQIVND (reference sequence). With V trimmed by 6 bases and J by 3 bases, 3 bases remained unmatched. The CDR3 covers 14 residues.

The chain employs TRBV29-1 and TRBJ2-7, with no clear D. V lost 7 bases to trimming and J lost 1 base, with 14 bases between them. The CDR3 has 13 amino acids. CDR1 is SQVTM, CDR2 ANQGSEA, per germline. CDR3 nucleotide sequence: TGCAGCGGTGGCCCGGACGGTTCCTACGAGCAGTACTTC. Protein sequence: CSGGPDGSYEQYF.

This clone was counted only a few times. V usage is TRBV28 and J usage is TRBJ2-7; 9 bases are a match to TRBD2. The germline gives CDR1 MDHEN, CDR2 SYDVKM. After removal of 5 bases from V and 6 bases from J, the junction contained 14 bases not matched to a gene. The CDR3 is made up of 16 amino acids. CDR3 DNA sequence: TGTGCCAGCAGTCCGTTAGGACTAGCGCTTCACTCCGAGCAGTACTTC. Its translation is CASSPLGLALHSEQYF. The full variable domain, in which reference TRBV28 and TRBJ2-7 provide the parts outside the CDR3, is DVKVTQSSRYLVKRTGEKVFLECVQDMDHENMFWYRQDPGLGLRLIYFSYDVKMKEKGDIPEGYSVSREKKERFSLILESASTNQTSMYLCASSPLGLALHSEQYFGPGTRLTVT.

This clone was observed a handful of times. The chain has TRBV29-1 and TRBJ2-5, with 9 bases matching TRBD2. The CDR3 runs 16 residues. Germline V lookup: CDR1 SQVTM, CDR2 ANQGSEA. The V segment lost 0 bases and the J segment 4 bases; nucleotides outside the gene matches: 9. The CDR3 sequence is CSVEDRGSGSAETQYF. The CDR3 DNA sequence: TGCAGCGTTGAAGATCGGGGTAGCGGGAGCGCAGAGACCCAGTACTTC.

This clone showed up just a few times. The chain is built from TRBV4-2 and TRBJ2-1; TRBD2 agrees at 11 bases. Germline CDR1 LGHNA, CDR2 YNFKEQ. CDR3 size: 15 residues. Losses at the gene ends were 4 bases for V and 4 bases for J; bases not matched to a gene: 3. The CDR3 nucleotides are TGTGCCAGCAGCCGCCTAGCGGGGGGATACAATGAGCAGTTCTTC. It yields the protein CASSRLAGGYNEQFF.

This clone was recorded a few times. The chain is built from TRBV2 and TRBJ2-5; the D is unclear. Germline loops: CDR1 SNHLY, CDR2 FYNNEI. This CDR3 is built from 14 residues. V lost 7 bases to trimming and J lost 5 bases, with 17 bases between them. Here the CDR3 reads CASIEDPLGETQYF. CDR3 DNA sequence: TGTGCCAGCATCGAGGACCCCCTCGGGGAGACCCAGTACTTC.

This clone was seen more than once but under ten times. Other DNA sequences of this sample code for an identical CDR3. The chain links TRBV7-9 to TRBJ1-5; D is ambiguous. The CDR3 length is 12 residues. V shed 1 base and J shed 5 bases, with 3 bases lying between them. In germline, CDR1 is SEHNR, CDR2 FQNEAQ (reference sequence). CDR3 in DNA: TGTGCCAGCAGCTTAGTTGATCAGCCCCAGCATTTT. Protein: CASSLVDQPQHF. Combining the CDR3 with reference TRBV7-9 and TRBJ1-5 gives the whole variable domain DTGVSQNPRHKITKRGQNVTFRCDPISEHNRLYWYRQTLGQGPEFLTYFQNEAQLEKSRLLSDRFSAERPKGSFSTLEIQRTEQGDSAMYLCASSLVDQPQHFGDGTRLSIL.

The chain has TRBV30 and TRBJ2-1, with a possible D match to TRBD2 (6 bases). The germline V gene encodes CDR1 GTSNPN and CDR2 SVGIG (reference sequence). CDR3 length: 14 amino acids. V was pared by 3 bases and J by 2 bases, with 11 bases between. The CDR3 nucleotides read TGTGCCTGGAGGTCGGGCGGGACCTACAATGAGCAGTTCTTC. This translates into CAWRSGGTYNEQFF.

CDR3 sequence: CASSLNGHYEQYF. CDR3 nucleotides: TGTGCCAGCAGTTTAAACGGACACTACGAGCAGTACTTC. The chain recombines TRBV28 with TRBJ2-7; TRBD1 might be the D (5 bases). Trimming shortened V by 2 bases and J by 3 bases, and 8 bases separated the two germline ends. The CDR3 length is 13 residues. The germline gives CDR1 MDHEN, CDR2 SYDVKM.

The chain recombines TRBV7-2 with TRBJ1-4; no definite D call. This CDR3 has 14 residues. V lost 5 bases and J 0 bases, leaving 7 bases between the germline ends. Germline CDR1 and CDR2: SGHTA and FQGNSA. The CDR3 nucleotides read TGTGCCAGCAGCCCCCGTGCAACTAATGAAAAACTGTTTTTT. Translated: CASSPRATNEKLFF.

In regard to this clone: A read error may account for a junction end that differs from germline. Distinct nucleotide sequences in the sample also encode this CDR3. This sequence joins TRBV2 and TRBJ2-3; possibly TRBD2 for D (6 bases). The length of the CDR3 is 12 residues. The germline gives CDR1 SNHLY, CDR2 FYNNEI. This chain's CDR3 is CASGTSTDTQYF. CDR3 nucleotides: TGTGCCAGCGGGACTTCCACAGATACGCAATATTTT.

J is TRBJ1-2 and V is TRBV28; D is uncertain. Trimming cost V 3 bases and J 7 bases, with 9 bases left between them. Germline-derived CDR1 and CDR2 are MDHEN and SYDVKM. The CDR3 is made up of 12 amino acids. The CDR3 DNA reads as TGTGCCAGCAGTTTGGGTCGCACTGGCTACACCTTC. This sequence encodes CASSLGRTGYTF.

Here the CDR3 reads CATSRRARPETQYF. Written as DNA, the CDR3 is TGTGCCACCAGCAGGAGAGCTAGACCAGAGACCCAGTACTTC. The V call is TRBV15, the J call TRBJ2-5; D call uncertain. Germline V gene lookup returns CDR1 LNHNV and CDR2 YYDKDF (reference sequence). The CDR3 runs 14 residues. V shed 3 bases and J shed 4 bases, with 12 bases lying between them. Filled out from reference TRBV15 and TRBJ2-5, the complete variable domain reads DAMVIQNPRYQVTQFGKPVTLSCSQTLNHNVMYWYQQKSSQAPKLLFHYYDKDFNNEADTPDNFQSRRPNTSFCFLDIRSPGLGDTAMYLCATSRRARPETQYFGPGTRLLVL.

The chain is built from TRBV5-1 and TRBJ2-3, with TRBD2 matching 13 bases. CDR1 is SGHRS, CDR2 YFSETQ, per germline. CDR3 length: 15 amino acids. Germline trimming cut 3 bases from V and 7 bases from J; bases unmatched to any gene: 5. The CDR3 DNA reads TGCGCCAGCAGCTGGACTAGCGGGAGTGGATATACGCAGTATTTT. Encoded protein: CASSWTSGSGYTQYF.

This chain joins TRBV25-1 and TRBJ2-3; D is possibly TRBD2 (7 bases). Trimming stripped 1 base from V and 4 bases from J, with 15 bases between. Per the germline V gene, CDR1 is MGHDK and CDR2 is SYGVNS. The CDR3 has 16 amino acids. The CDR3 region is CASSEFGGTQSDTQYF. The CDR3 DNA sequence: TGTGCCAGCAGTGAATTCGGGGGGACACAATCAGATACGCAGTATTTT.

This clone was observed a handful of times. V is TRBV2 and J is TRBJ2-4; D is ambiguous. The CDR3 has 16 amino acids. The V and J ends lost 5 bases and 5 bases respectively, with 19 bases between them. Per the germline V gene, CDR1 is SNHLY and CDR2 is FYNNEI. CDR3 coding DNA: TGTGCCAGCAGTCCTATTTTCCGGCGGAAAGAAAACATTCAGTACTTC. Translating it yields CASSPIFRRKENIQYF.

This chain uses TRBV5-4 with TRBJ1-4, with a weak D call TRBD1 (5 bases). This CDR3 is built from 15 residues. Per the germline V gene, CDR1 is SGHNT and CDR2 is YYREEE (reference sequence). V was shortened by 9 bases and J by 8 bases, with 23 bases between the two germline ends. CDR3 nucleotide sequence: TGTGCCACTTCCCCCTCAGGCCCAAGGGACGAAAAACTGTTTTTT. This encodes CATSPSGPRDEKLFF. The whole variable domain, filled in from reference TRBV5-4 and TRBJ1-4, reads ETGVTQSPTHLIKTRGQQVTLRCSSQSGHNTVSWYQQALGQGPQFIFQYYREEENGRGNFPPRFSGLQFPNYSSELNVNALELDDSALYLCATSPSGPRDEKLFFGSGTQLSVL.

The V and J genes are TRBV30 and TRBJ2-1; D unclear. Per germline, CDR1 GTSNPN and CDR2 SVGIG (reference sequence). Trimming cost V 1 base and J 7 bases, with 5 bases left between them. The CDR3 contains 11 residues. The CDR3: CAWSDLNEQFF. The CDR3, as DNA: TGTGCCTGGAGTGATTTAAATGAGCAGTTCTTC. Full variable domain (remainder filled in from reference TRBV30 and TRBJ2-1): SQTIHQWPATLVQPVGSPLSLECTVEGTSNPNLYWYRQAAGRGLQLLFYSVGIGQISSEVPQNLSASRPQDRQFILSSKKLLLSDSGFYLCAWSDLNEQFFGPGTRLTVL.

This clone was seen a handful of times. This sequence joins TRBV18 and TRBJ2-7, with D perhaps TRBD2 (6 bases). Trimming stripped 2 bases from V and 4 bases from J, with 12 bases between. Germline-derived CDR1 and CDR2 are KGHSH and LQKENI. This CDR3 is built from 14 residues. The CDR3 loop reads CASSPGLGRYEQYF. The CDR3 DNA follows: TGTGCCAGCTCACCAGGCCTCGGGAGATACGAGCAGTACTTC.

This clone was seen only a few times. As DNA, the CDR3 is TGTGCCACCAGCAGAGGGCTATCGGAGACCCAGTACTTC. Residues: CATSRGLSETQYF. The chain recombines TRBV15 with TRBJ2-5, with D hard to call. CDR1 and CDR2 from the germline V gene are LNHNV and YYDKDF (reference sequence). The CDR3 contains 13 residues. V lost 1 base to trimming and J lost 5 bases, with 8 bases between them.

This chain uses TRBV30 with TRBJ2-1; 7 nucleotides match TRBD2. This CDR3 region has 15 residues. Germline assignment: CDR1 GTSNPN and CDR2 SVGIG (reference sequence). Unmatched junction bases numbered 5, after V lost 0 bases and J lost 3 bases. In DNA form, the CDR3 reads TGTGCCTGGAGTGTATGGCGCGGGAGCTACAATGAGCAGTTCTTC. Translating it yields CAWSVWRGSYNEQFF.

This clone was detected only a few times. The CDR3, as DNA: TGTGCCATCAGTTTGCAGGGGGTAATGGATGAGCAGTTCTTC. The encoded protein is CAISLQGVMDEQFF. This chain links TRBV10-3 with TRBJ2-1; the match to TRBD1 covers 7 bases. Germline CDR1 reads ENHRY; CDR2 reads SYGVKD. The CDR3 consists of 14 residues. After removal of 5 bases from V and 8 bases from J, the junction contained 9 bases not matched to a gene.

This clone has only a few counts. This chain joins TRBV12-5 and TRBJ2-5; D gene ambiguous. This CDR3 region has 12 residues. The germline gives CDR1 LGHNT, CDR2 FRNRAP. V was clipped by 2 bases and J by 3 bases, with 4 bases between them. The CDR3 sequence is CASGLIEETQYF. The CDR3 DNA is TGTGCTAGTGGTTTGATTGAAGAGACCCAGTACTTC.

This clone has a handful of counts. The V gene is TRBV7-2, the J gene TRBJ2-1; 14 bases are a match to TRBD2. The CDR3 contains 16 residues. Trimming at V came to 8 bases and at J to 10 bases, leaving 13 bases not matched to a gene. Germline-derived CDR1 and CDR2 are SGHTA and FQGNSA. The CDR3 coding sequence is TGTGCCAGCTCAAGAACCGGGACTAGCGGGAGTGGGGAGCAGTTCTTC. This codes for CASSRTGTSGSGEQFF.